These T cell receptor beta chains were read from a single sample in a study of cytomegalovirus exposure and HLA in healthy donors. Profiling relied on immunoSEQ multiplex PCR, and the TCRdb table lists in-frame clones only, not all of them. Here the sample spans over 120,000 clones, about 76% being singletons. The specimen sequenced was PBMCs. Receptors originate from a male donor in good health and CMV-seronegative. The CDR3 runs from the conserved cysteine through the conserved F or W. The D gene is left open where the match is weak. Size is stated for part of the rows, as once, few or many counts, or as a class when the clone is expanded.

TRBV7-6,-,TRBJ2-5,once,TGTGCCAGCAGCCCCCTGGCCCAAGAGACCCAGTACTTC,CASSPLAQETQYF
TRBV19,-,TRBJ1-5,-,TGTGCCAGCTGTCCAGGGGATCAGCCCCAGCATTTT,CASCPGDQPQHF
TRBV14,-,TRBJ1-3,-,TGTGCCAGCAGCCAAGTAGTGACTGGAAACACCATATATTTT,CASSQVVTGNTIYF
TRBV28,-,TRBJ2-1,-,TGTGCCAGCAGCTCCGGAGGGGGCCTCTACAATGAGCAGTTCTTC,CASSSGGGLYNEQFF
TRBV4-1,-,TRBJ2-7,-,TGCGCCAGCAGCCCTCGGGACACCTATATGGAGCAGTACTTC,CASSPRDTYMEQYF
TRBV6-7,TRBD1,TRBJ2-7,-,TGTGCCAGCAGGACGGGACAGGGGGGCTGGTACGAGCAGTACTTC,CASRTGQGGWYEQYF
TRBV19,-,TRBJ2-7,-,TGTGCCAGTAGTATGACAGGTCCTACCTACGAGCAGTACTTC,CASSMTGPTYEQYF
TRBV5-1,-,TRBJ2-1,-,TGCGCCAGCAGCTACTACGGGGGTTACTCCTACAATGAGCAGTTCTTC,CASSYYGGYSYNEQFF
TRBV25-1,-,TRBJ2-1,-,TGTGCCAGCAGTGCTTTGATAGGGGGCTACAATGAGCAGTTCTTC,CASSALIGGYNEQFF
TRBV18,-,TRBJ1-1,-,TGTGCCAGCTCACCTACCAGGAACACTGAAGCTTTCTTT,CASSPTRNTEAFF
TRBV5-5,-,TRBJ1-3,-,TGTGCCAGCAGCTTGATTCAGGGGTCTGGAAACACCATATATTTT,CASSLIQGSGNTIYF
TRBV30,TRBD2,TRBJ2-3,-,TGTGCCTGGGGGGGGGTTGTTAGCACAGATACGCAGTATTTT,CAWGGVVSTDTQYF
TRBV4-1,TRBD1,TRBJ2-2,-,TGCGCCAGCAGCCAAGCTGACAGGGAAACCGGGGAGCTGTTTTTT,CASSQADRETGELFF
TRBV19,-,TRBJ2-7,-,TGTGCCAGTAGTTCCGCCCCGGGAAGCTCCTACGAGCAGTACTTC,CASSSAPGSSYEQYF
TRBV28,TRBD1,TRBJ2-5,few,TGTGCCAGCAGTCCGACAGGGGGCTTCCAAGAGACCCAGTACTTC,CASSPTGGFQETQYF
TRBV27,-,TRBJ2-3,-,TGTGCCAGCAGTTTATCGGGTAGCCTAGATACGCAGTATTTT,CASSLSGSLDTQYF
TRBV7-9,TRBD2,TRBJ2-2,-,TGTGCCAGCAGCTTCGTACCGGGACTAGAAGCCGGGGAGCTGTTTTTT,CASSFVPGLEAGELFF